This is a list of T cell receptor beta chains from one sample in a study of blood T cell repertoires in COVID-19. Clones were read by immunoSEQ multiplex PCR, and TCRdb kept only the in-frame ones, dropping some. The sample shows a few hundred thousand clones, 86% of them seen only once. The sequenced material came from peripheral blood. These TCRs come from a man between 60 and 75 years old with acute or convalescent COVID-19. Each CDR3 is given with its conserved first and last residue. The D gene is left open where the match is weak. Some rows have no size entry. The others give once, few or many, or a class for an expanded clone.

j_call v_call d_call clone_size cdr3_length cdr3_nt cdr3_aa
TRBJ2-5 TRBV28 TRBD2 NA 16 TGTGCCAGCACAGGTGGGACTAGCGGGACAGCGGAGACCCAGTACTTC CASTGGTSGTAETQYF
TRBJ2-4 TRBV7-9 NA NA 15 TGTGCCAGCAGCCCAGGAGGTTTCGGCAAAAACATTCAGTACTTC CASSPGGFGKNIQYF
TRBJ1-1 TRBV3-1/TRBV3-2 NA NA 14 TGTGCCAGCAGCCAAGGGACAGCCTTGTCTGAAGCTTTCTTT CASSQGTALSEAFF
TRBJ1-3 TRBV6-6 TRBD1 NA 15 TGTGCCAGCAGACCCACAGGGGGCGCGGGAAACACCATATATTTT CASRPTGGAGNTIYF
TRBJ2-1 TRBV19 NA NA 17 TGTGCCAGTAGTACCCGGGGATTATCGGCGGATTATAATGAGCAGTTCTTC CASSTRGLSADYNEQFF
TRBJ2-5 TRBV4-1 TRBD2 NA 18 TGCGCCAGCAGCCAAGTCGTCGGGGCTAGCGGGAGGGGAGAGACCCAGTACTTC CASSQVVGASGRGETQYF
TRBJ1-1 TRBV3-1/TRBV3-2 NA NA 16 TGTGCCAGCAGCCCCATGTCGACACATTCTAACACTGAAGCTTTCTTT CASSPMSTHSNTEAFF
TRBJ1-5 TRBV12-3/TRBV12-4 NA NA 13 TGTGCCAGCAGTTTATCCGCAGGGCAGCCCCAGCATTTT CASSLSAGQPQHF
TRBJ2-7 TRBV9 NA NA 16 TGTGCCAGCAGCGTAGCTTCCGTTGACAGGCCCTACGAGCAGTACTTC CASSVASVDRPYEQYF
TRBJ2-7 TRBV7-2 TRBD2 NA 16 TGTGCCAGCAGCTTATTACGGGGACTAGCGACCTACGAGCAGTACTTC CASSLLRGLATYEQYF
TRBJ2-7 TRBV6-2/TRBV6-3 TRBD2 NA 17 TGTGCCAGCAGTCCGACACCGGGACTAGCGGGAATCTACGAGCAGTACTTC CASSPTPGLAGIYEQYF
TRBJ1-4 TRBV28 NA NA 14 TGTGCCAGCAGCCGGCACGGACAAGGTGAAAAACTGTTTTTT CASSRHGQGEKLFF
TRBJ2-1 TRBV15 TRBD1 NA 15 TGTGCCACCAGCAGAGCAGAGGGGGCGTACAATGAGCAGTTCTTC CATSRAEGAYNEQFF
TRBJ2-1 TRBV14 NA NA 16 TGTGCCAGCAGCCAATTACTGGGGGCGCGATACAATGAGCAGTTCTTC CASSQLLGARYNEQFF
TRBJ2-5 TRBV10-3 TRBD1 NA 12 TGTGCCACGACAGGGTTGGGGGAGACCCAGTACTTC CATTGLGETQYF
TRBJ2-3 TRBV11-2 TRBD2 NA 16 TGTGCCAGCAGCTTAGGAGCGGGAGGTATCACAGATACGCAGTATTTT CASSLGAGGITDTQYF
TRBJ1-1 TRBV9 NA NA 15 TGTGCCAGCAGCGTTGGGCTTGGAGGGAACACTGAAGCTTTCTTT CASSVGLGGNTEAFF
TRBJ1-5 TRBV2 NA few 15 TGTGCCAGCAGTGAAGCGGAGATCGGTTTTCAGCCCCAGCATTTT CASSEAEIGFQPQHF
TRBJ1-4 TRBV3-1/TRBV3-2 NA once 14 TGTGCCAGCAGCCAAGACGGTGGGCAGCAGGAACTGTTTTTT CASSQDGGQQELFF
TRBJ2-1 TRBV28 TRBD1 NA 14 TGTGCCAGCAGTATAGGACAGGGAATTAATGAGCAGTTCTTC CASSIGQGINEQFF
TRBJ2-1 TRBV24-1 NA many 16 TGTGCCACCAGTGATTTGAGCATGAGCTCCTACAATGAGCAGTTCTTC CATSDLSMSSYNEQFF
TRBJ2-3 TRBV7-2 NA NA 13 TGTGCGGAGGCTCCGGGAAGCACAGATACGCAGTATTTT CAEAPGSTDTQYF
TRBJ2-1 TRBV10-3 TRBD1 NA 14 TGTGCCATCAGTGCGGGACAGGGCCAGAATGAGCAGTTCTTC CAISAGQGQNEQFF
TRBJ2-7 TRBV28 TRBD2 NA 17 TGTGCCAGCAGACCAGGACTAGCGGGAGTCTCAATGCACGAGCAGTACTTC CASRPGLAGVSMHEQYF
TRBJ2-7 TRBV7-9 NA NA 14 TGTGCCAGCAGCATCTATGCGGAGACGACCGAGCAGTACTTC CASSIYAETTEQYF
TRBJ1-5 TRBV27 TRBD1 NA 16 TGTGCCAGCAGTCCGTGGACAGGGGGAGGCAATCAGCCCCAGCATTTT CASSPWTGGGNQPQHF
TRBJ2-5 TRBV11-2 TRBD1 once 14 TGTGCCAGCAGCCGCCGGGACAGCCAAGAGACCCAGTACTTC CASSRRDSQETQYF
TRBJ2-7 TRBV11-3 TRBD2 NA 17 TGTGCCAGCAGCTTAACGACTAGCGGGTTGTGGCCCTACGAGCAGTACTTC CASSLTTSGLWPYEQYF
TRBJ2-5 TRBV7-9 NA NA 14 TGTGCCAGCAGCTTAGGACAGCAGCAAGAGACCCAGTACTTC CASSLGQQQETQYF
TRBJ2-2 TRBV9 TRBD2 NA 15 TGTGCCAGCAGCGAGTCTAGCGGGAGAGCCGGGGAGCTGTTTTTT CASSESSGRAGELFF